The clone carrying this T cell receptor (beta chain) has ten or more counts. Its antigen is not identified. The data originate from a study of blood T cells in healthy people across ages. Points from the study as a whole: CMV infection status of these donors was not known.

Using a J-beta primer mix together with a sample-barcoded 5' primer, a second PCR was run for roughly 6 to 12 cycles. Each cDNA molecule received a tag from a template-switch adaptor that had 12 random nucleotides. TCRdb independently ran MiXCR on the 5' RACE reads; one entry per CDR3 protein. The sample consists of 1.5 million to 2 million distinct CDR3 sequences, approximately 28% of them appearing once. V was clipped by 7 bases and J by 4 bases, with 11 bases between them. This CDR3 comprises 12 residues. CDR1 is SQVTM and CDR2 is ANQGSEA in the germline V gene. Peripheral blood, roughly 9.3 milliliters per donor, was collected. Total RNA was extracted at no less than 6 micrograms per sample.

The clonotype originates from a woman aged 25-40 years in good health. This rearrangement joins TRBV29-1 to TRBJ1-5; TRBD1 is a possible D gene (5 bases). The sequenced sample consisted of blood. The CDR3 region has the DNA TGCAGCGCCCGACAGAGTAATCAGCCCCAGCATTTT. This gives the protein CSARQSNQPQHF.